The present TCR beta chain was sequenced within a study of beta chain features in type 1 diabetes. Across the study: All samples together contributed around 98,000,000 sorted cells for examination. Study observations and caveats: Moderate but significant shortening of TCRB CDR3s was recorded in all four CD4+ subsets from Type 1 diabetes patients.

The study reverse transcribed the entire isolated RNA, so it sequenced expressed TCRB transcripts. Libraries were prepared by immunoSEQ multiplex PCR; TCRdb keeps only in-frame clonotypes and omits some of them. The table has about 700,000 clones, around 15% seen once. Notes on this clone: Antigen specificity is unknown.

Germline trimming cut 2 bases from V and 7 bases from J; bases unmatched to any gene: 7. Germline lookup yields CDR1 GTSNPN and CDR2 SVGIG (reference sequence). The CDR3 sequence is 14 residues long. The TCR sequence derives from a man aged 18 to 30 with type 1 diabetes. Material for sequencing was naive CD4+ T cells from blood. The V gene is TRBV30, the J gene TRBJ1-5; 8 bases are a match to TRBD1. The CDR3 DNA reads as TGTGCCTGGAGTATCCAGACAGGGGAACAGCCCCAGCATTTT. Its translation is CAWSIQTGEQPQHF.